These 9 T cell receptor beta chains originate from one sample sequenced in a study of follicular helper T cells after annual influenza vaccination. As for time point: 2014-2015 season, pre-vaccination. Generated by immunoSEQ multiplex PCR, the TCRdb table keeps only in-frame clones and is missing some. The repertoire holds nearly 9,000 clones, with around four fifths as singletons. Sequencing used CXCR5+ CD38- circulating T follicular helper cells from blood, obtained on the day of influenza vaccination. The subset here: circulating Tfh, non-naive CD4+CXCR5+PD-1+ (ICOS+CD38+ or ICOS-CD38-). These receptors all come from an adult who received the influenza vaccine.

This sequence joins TRBV30 and TRBJ2-3, with TRBD2 matching 10 bases. Germline assignment: CDR1 GTSNPN and CDR2 SVGIG (reference sequence). Germline trimming cut 2 bases from V and 1 base from J; bases unmatched to any gene: 0. This CDR3 has 14 residues. The CDR3 is CAWSSGGGTDTQYF. CDR3 coding DNA: TGTGCCTGGAGTAGCGGGGGGGGCACAGATACGCAGTATTTT.

V usage is TRBV18 and J usage is TRBJ1-1; 12 bases line up with TRBD1. The germline V gene has CDR1 KGHSH and CDR2 LQKENI. This CDR3 comprises 17 residues. Trimming removed 4 bases from V and 1 base from J; junction bases left unmatched: 7. The CDR3: CASSLSGTGGANTEAFF. The CDR3 DNA is TGTGCCAGCTCACTTTCCGGGACAGGGGGCGCGAACACTGAAGCTTTCTTT.

This clone was picked up one time. The J gene is TRBJ2-1, the V gene TRBV10-3; D is perhaps TRBD2 (5 bases). The CDR3 totals 12 residues. Trimming left V 8 bases short and J 9 bases short, with 14 bases between. Germline V gene lookup returns CDR1 ENHRY and CDR2 SYGVKD. CDR3 coding DNA: TGTGCCATCGGGGATTTGGGGAGTGAGCAGTTCTTC. Translated: CAIGDLGSEQFF.

The chain is built from TRBV7-9 and TRBJ1-6; the D is unclear. The V and J ends lost 2 bases and 13 bases respectively, with 12 bases between them. The CDR3 is 13 residues long. Germline values: CDR1 SEHNR, CDR2 FQNEAQ (reference sequence). The CDR3 reads CASSLFAGAPLHF. The CDR3 DNA reads TGTGCCAGCAGCTTATTCGCAGGTGCGCCCCTCCACTTT.

The V call is TRBV7-2, the J call TRBJ1-5; no reliable D call. Trimming took off 1 base at V and 2 bases at J, with 9 bases between the two ends. This CDR3 is built from 15 residues. Germline loops: CDR1 SGHTA, CDR2 FQGNSA. The CDR3 DNA follows: TGTGCCAGCAGCTTAGACTTCGGGGGCAATCAGCCCCAGCATTTT. It translates to CASSLDFGGNQPQHF.

The rearrangement links TRBV18 to TRBJ2-7, with D perhaps TRBD1 (5 bases). Germline V gene sequence: CDR1 KGHSH, CDR2 LQKENI. Trimming pared 3 bases from V and 5 bases from J, leaving 17 bases between. The CDR3 consists of 15 residues. The CDR3 here is CASSPNALKGDEQYF. In DNA form, the CDR3 reads TGTGCCAGCTCACCTAACGCACTGAAAGGGGACGAGCAGTACTTC.

The chain uses TRBV7-2 and TRBJ2-6, with no clear D. The V gene lost 3 bases and the J gene lost 2 bases, with 8 bases spanning the gap. From germline, CDR1 is SGHTA and CDR2 FQGNSA. This CDR3 spans 15 amino acids. In DNA form, the CDR3 reads TGTGCCAGCAGCTTCGCATCTACTGGGGCCAACGTCCTGACTTTC. It specifies CASSFASTGANVLTF.

This sequence joins TRBV18 and TRBJ1-1; D is perhaps TRBD1 (5 bases). The length of the CDR3 is 13 residues. V was clipped by 6 bases and J by 2 bases, with 10 bases between them. Germline lookup yields CDR1 KGHSH and CDR2 LQKENI. CDR3 in DNA: TGTGCCAGCTCGTCGGGGGGAAACACTGAAGCTTTCTTT. It translates to CASSSGGNTEAFF.

The J gene is TRBJ1-1, the V gene TRBV6-5, with D unclear. V was trimmed by 5 bases and J by 10 bases, leaving 11 bases between them. The germline V gene has CDR1 MNHEY and CDR2 SVGAGI. This CDR3 contains 11 residues. In nucleotides, the CDR3 is TGTGCCAGCAGTGAAAGGCGGGGAGCTTTCTTT. Residues: CASSERRGAFF.